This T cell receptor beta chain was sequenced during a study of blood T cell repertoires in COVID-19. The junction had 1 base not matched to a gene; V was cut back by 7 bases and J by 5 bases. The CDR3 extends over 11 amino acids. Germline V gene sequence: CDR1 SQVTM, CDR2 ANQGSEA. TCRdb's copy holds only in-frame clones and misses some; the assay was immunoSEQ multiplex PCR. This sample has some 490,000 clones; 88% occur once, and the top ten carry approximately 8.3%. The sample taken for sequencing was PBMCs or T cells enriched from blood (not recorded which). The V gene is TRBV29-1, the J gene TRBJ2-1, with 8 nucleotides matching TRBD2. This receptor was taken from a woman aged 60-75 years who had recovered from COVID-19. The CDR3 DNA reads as TGCAGCGCGGGACTAGACAATGAGCAGTTCTTC. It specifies CSAGLDNEQFF.